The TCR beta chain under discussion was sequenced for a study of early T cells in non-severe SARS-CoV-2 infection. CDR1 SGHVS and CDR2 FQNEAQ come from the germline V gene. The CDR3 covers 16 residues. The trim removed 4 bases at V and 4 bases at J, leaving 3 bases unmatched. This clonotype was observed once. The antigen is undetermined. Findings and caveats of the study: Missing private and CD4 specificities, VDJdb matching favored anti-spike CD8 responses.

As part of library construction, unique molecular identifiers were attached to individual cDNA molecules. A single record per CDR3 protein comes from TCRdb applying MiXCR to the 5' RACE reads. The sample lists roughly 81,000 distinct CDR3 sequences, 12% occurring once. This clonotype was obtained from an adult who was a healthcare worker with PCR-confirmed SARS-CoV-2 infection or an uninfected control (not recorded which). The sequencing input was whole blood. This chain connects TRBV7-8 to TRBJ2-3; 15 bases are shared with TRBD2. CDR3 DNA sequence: TGTGCCAGCAGCTCGGGACTAGCGGGGGGCTCAGATACGCAGTATTTT. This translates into CASSSGLAGGSDTQYF.